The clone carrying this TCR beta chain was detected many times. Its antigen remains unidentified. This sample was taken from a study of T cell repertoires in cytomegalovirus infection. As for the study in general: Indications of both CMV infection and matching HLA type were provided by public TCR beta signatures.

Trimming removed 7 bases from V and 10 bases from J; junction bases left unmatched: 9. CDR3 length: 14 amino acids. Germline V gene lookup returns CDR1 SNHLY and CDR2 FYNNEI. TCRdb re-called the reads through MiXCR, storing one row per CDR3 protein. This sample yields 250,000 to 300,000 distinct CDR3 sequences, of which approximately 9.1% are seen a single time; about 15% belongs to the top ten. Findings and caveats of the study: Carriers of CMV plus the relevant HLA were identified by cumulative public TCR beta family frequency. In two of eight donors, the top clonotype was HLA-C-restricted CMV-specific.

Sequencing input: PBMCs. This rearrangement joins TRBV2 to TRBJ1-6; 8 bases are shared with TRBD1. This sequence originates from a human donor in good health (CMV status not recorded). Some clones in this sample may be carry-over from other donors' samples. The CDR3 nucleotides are TGTGCCAGCAAGGGACAGGCCGACGGGTCACCCCTCCACTTT. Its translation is CASKGQADGSPLHF.